This TCR beta chain derives from a study of identical twins. MiXCR, run by TCRdb on the 5' RACE reads, gives a single entry per CDR3 protein. The repertoire holds around 510,000 distinct CDR3 sequences, with roughly 13% as singletons. These data also formed part of another study, on yellow fever vaccine responses in identical twins.

The sequence was collected from a woman younger than 30 in good health. The sequenced sample consisted of CD4+ T cells sorted from blood.

The CDR3 region is CASSFPGGGNTGELFF. CDR3 bases: TGTGCCAGCAGTTTTCCGGGGGGCGGTAACACCGGGGAGCTGTTTTTT. The chain has TRBV12-3 or TRBV12-4 and TRBJ2-2; possibly TRBD2 for D (7 bases). There are 16 residues in the CDR3. Between the trimmed V and J ends, which lost 3 bases and 2 bases, there was a span of 13 bases.